This TCR beta chain is from a study of T cells in Graves' hyperthyroidism and ophthalmopathy (dated by TCRdb to between 2018 and 2020). Turning to the overall study: Peripheral blood was collected at initial diagnosis, before any treatment. For training and testing, the 100 or so patients in the discovery cohort were randomly divided in a 7:3 ratio. TCR Vbeta CDR3 sequencing of some 140 peripheral blood samples (roughly 43 ophthalmopathy, about 80 hyperthyroidism and approximately 17 progressor patients) is reported in the paper. In addition, the study compared T-cell repertoires in thyroid tissue and in blood from several Graves' hyperthyroidism patients. A discovery cohort of around 98 patients, approximately 45 with Graves' ophthalmopathy and 55 to 60 with stable Graves' hyperthyroidism, was used to find distinguishing TCR V-J signatures. Following sampling, methimazole starting at 30 mg daily was given to hyperthyroidism patients, and high-dose intravenous methylprednisolone was given to ophthalmopathy patients. Prospective prediction of ophthalmopathy was tested in an independent validation cohort of approximately 19 hyperthyroidism patients and some 17 patients who later progressed to ophthalmopathy.

Hyperthyroidism patients were aged 18 to 65 years and newly diagnosed, with disease duration of less than 2 months. The study excluded patients with uncontrolled infections, other autoimmune diseases, pregnancy or lactation. Diagnoses relied on clinical symptoms, serum thyroxine and TRAb, thyroid ultrasound and orbital computed tomography. Blood from progressor patients was drawn when they were first diagnosed with hyperthyroidism, before any ophthalmopathy symptoms appeared. Ficoll-Paque density gradient centrifugation was used to isolate PBMCs from under 11 ml of fresh peripheral blood. Progressor patients were defined as those initially diagnosed with Graves' hyperthyroidism in whom ophthalmopathy developed during follow-up. Total RNA was extracted with Trizol reagent, and quality was checked on an Agilent 2100 Bioanalyzer. The TCR beta CDR3 regions were amplified from the RNA transcripts. The first round of RT-PCR for the TCR CDR3 was performed with the HTBI primer set and the Qiagen OneStep RT-PCR kit. A second multiplex PCR round built the libraries, followed by size selection and purification. The libraries were sequenced on an Illumina HiSeq2000 using paired-end 100 bp reads. In the authors' own workflow: SOAPnuke was used to process the raw data, throwing out any read that contained adapters or uncalled bases, had a mean Phred below 15, or lacked an exact constant-primer or identifier match. High-quality paired reads were merged with COPE v1.2.5, and unique nucleotide sequences were defined as clonotypes. MiTCR v1.1 was used to align clonotypes to the IMGT TRBV, TRBD and TRBJ reference segments. The analysis included only V-J combinations with a frequency above 0.0001, which together covered roughly 99% of the repertoires. A TCS score was defined as the ratio between F50 (clonal expansion) and ExV (chaos), using BLOSUM62-based TCRdist between CDR3 peptides within each V-J. Welch's t-statistics and random forest reduced some 510 V-J features to roughly 13, which were used in a naive Bayes classifier (R e1071). TCRdb took the public reads, trimmed them with fastp at Q25, ran MiXCR for clone calling and kept in-frame beta chains. All rows with the same CDR3 protein become a single entry with the most common DNA and genes. TCRdb, rather than the study authors, made the V and J calls. The sample table contains about 300,000 distinct CDR3 sequences; only one count was recorded for less than 30% of them. The ten biggest clones cover about a quarter of the sample.

The CDR3 extends over 13 residues, inclusive of both ends. The sequence is cut down to CDR3 DNA, 39 bases in frame from base 1. Ends trimmed: V by 4 bases, J by 5 bases; bases unmatched to a gene: 5. Study-wide findings and limitations: Sample size was not statistically predetermined, and investigators were not blinded to group allocation. Blood samples also contained most of the expanded thyroid clonotypes (frequency above 0.001), which suggests that blood repertoires may reflect thyroid immune responses. In validation, the model predicted progression to ophthalmopathy a median of around six months before onset, with over 55% sensitivity and about 72% specificity. In cross-validation, a model built on a 13 V-J signature told ophthalmopathy apart from stable hyperthyroidism with 85% to 90% sensitivity and about 81% specificity, and in testing the same model reached 80%/75%.

This clonotype showed up many times. The specificity of this receptor is unknown. This may be a read error, as it is one base from a much larger clone. This is likely a read error, given that the CDR3 carries no conserved phenylalanine or tryptophan at its end. The V gene is TRBV12-3 or TRBV12-4 and the J gene is TRBJ2-7, with 7 central nucleotides matching TRBD2. The source material was blood. The TCR comes from a man aged 40-49 years with Graves' hyperthyroidism that later progressed to Graves' ophthalmopathy. CDR3 reads: CASSWEGLNEQYS. The nucleotides are TGTGCCAGCAGTTGGGAGGGACTTAACGAGCAGTACTCC.